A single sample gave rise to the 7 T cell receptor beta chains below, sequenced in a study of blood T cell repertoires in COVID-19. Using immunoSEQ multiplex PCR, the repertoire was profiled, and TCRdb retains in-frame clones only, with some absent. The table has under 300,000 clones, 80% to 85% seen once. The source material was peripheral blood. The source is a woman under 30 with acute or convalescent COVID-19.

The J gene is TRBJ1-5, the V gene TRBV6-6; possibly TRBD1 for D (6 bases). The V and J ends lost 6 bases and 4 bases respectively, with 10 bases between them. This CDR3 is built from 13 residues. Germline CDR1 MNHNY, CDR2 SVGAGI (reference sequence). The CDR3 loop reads CASRLGTNQPQHF. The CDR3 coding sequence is TGTGCCAGCAGGCTCGGGACAAATCAGCCCCAGCATTTT.

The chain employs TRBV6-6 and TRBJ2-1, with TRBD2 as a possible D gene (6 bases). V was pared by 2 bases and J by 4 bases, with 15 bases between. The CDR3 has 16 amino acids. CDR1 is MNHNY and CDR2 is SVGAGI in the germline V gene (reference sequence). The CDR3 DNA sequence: TGTGCCAGCAGTTACGCGGGGAGCGGCGGGTACAATGAGCAGTTCTTC. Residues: CASSYAGSGGYNEQFF.

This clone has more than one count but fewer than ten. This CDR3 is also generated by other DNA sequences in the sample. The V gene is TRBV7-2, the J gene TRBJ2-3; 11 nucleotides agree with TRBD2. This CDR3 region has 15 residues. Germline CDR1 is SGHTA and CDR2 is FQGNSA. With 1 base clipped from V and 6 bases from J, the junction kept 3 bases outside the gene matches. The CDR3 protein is CASSLVAGGGDTQYF. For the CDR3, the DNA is TGTGCCAGCAGCTTAGTAGCGGGAGGGGGGGATACGCAGTATTTT.

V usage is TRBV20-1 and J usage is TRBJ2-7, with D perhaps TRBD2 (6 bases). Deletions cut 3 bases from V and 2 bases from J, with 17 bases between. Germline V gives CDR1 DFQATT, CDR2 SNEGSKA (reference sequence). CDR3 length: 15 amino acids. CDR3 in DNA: TGCAGTGCTAGTGACTGGGCTAGCGACACCTACGAGCAGTACTTC. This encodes CSASDWASDTYEQYF.

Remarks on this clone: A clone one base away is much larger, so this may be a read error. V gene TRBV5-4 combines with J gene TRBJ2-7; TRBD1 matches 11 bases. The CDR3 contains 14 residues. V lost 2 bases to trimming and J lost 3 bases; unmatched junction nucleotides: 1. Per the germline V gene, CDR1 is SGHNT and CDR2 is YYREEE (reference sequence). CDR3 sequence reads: CASSLGTGGYEQYF. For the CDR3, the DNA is TGTGCCAGCAGCTTAGGGACAGGGGGCTACGAGCAGTACTTC.

The CDR3 protein is CASSIAGLAPYNEQFF. The CDR3, as DNA: TGTGCCAGTAGTATAGCGGGGTTAGCGCCCTACAATGAGCAGTTCTTC. The chain uses TRBV19 and TRBJ2-1; TRBD2 is a possible D gene (5 bases). Germline V gives CDR1 LNHDA, CDR2 SQIVND (reference sequence). There are 16 residues in the CDR3. Trimming took 1 base from V and 2 from J, leaving 12 bases between them.

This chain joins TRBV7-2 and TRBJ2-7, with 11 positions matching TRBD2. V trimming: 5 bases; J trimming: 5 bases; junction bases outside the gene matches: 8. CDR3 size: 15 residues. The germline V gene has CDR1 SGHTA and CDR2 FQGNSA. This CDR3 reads CASSITSGSFHEQYF. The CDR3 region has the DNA TGTGCCAGCAGCATCACTAGCGGGAGTTTCCACGAGCAGTACTTC. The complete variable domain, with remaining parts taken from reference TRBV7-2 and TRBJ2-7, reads GAGVSQSPSNKVTEKGKDVELRCDPISGHTALYWYRQSLGQGLEFLIYFQGNSAPDKSGLPSDRFSAERTGGSVSTLTIQRTQQEDSAVYLCASSITSGSFHEQYFGPGTRLTVT.